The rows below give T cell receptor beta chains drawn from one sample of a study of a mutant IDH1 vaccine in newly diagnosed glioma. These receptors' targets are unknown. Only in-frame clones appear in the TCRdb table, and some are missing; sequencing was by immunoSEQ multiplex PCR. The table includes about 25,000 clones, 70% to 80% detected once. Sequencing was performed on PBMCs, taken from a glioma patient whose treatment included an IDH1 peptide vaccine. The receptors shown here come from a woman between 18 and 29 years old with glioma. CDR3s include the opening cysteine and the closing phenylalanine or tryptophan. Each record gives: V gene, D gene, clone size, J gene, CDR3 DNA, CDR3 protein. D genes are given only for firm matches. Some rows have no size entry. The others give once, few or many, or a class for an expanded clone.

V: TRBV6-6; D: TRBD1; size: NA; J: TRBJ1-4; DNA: TGTGCCAGCGTTTGGACAGGGTCTGAAAAACTGTTTTTT; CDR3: CASVWTGSEKLFF
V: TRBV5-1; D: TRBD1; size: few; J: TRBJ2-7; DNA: TGCGCCAGCAGCCGGACAGGGGCTTCCTACGAGCAGTACTTC; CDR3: CASSRTGASYEQYF
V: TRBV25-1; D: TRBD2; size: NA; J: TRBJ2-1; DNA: TGTGCCAGCAGTGCGATTAGCGGGGACAATGAGCAGTTCTTC; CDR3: CASSAISGDNEQFF
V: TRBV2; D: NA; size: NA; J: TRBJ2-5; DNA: TGTGCCAGCAGTGAAGGTCATGGGACCCAGTACTTC; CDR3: CASSEGHGTQYF
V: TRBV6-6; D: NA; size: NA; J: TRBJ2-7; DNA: TGTGCCAGCAGTTACTCAGAGGGGTACGAGCAGTACTTC; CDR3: CASSYSEGYEQYF
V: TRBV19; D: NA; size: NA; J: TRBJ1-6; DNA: TGTGCCAGTAGTCAAGACGGGACATTTCCTAGGTCCGGAAATTCACCCCTCCACTTT; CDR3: CASSQDGTFPRSGNSPLHF
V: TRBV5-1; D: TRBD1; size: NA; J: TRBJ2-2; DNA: TGCGCCAGCAGCTCCGACAGGGGTAATGGAGGCGGGGAGCTGTTTTTT; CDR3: CASSSDRGNGGGELFF
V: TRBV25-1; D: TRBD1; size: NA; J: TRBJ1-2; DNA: TGTGCCAGCACTACAGGGGTAGATGGCTACACCTTC; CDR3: CASTTGVDGYTF
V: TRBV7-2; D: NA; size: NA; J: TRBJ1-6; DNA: TGTGCCAGCAGCATTTACGAGTCCGGGAGGTCACCCCTCCACTTT; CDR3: CASSIYESGRSPLHF
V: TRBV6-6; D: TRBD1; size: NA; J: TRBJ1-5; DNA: TGTGCCAGCAGTCCACCACAGGGGGGCAATCAGCCCCAGCATTTT; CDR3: CASSPPQGGNQPQHF
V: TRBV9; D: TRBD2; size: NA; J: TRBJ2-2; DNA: TGTGCCAGCAGCGTACGTCCTAGCGGGACTGGGGAGCTGTTTTTT; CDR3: CASSVRPSGTGELFF
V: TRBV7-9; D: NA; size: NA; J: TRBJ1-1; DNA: TGTGCCAGCAGCTATCAGCAGATGAACACTGAAGCTTTCTTT; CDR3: CASSYQQMNTEAFF
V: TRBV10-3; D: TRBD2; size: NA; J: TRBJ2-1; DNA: TGTGCCACCCGAGCGGCGGGAGCCGCCTACAATGAGCAGTTCTTC; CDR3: CATRAAGAAYNEQFF
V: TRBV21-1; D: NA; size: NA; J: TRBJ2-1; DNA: TGTGCCAGCAGCAAGAAGACTAGCGGGAGAGATGAGCAGTTCTTC; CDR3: CASSKKTSGRDEQFF
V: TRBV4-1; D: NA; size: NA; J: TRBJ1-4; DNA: TGCGCCAGCCCAGACCCCCGGTGGGATAGGGAAAAACTGTTTTTT; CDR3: CASPDPRWDREKLFF
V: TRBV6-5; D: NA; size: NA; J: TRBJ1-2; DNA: TGTGCCAGCAGTTACTCCGGGTTCTCAGGCACCTATGGCTACACCTTC; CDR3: CASSYSGFSGTYGYTF
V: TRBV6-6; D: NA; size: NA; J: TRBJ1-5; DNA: TGTGCCAGCAGTTCGGTCGGGGCGGGTAGCAATCAGCCCCAGCATTTT; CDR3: CASSSVGAGSNQPQHF
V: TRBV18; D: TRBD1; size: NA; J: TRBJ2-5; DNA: TGTGCCAGCTCACCGTGGACAGGGGGAGAGACCCAGTACTTC; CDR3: CASSPWTGGETQYF
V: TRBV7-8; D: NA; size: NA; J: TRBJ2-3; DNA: TGTGCCAGCAGCTTAGTGTCTCTTTTTTGGGATACGCAGTATTTT; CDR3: CASSLVSLFWDTQYF
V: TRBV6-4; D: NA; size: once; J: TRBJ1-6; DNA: TGTGCCAGCAGTTCCGAAAGGGGAGGTTCACCCCTCCACTTT; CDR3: CASSSERGGSPLHF
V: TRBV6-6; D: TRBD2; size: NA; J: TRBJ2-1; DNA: TGTGCCAGCAGCCACTACCAGCGGGAGTCCGGTGAGCAGTTCTTC; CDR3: CASSHYQRESGEQFF
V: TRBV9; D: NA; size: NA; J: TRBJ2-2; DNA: TGTGCCAGCAGCGTAGCCGGGACATCTTATAACACCGGGGAGCTGTTTTTT; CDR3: CASSVAGTSYNTGELFF
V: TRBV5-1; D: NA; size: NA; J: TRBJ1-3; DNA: TGCGCCAGCAGCTGGACAGCTACCTCTGGAAACACCATATATTTT; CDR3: CASSWTATSGNTIYF
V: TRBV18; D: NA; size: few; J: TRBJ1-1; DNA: TGTGCCAGCTCACCACAGTACGATTCTGAAGCTTTCTTT; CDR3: CASSPQYDSEAFF
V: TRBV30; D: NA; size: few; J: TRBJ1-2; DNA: TGTGCCTGCGGTAGGGGGTTGGGCACCTTC; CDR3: CACGRGLGTF
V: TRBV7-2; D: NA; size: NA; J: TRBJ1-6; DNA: TGTGCCAGCAGCTTAGGAGGTAATTCACCCCTCCACTTT; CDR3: CASSLGGNSPLHF
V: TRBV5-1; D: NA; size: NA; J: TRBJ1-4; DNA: TGCGCCAGCAGTCAGCCTTGGGGGGATGAAAAACTGTTTTTT; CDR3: CASSQPWGDEKLFF
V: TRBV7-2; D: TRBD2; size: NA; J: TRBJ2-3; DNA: TGTGCCAGCAGCTCCATAGCGGGAGCAAAAGATACGCAGTATTTT; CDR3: CASSSIAGAKDTQYF
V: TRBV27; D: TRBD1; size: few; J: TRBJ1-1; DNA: TGTGCCAGCAGGAGGACAGGGAGGTTCAACACTGAAGCTTTCTTT; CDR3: CASRRTGRFNTEAFF
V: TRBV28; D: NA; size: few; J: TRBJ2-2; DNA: TGTGCCAGCAGTAAACCTCGGACGGACATTTTGAACACCGGGGAGCTGTTTTTT; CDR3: CASSKPRTDILNTGELFF
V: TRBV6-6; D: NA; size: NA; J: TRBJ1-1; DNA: TGTGCCAGCAGTTACGTGGGGGGTGAAGCTTTCTTT; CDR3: CASSYVGGEAFF
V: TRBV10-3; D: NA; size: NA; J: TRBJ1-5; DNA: TGTGCCATCAGTGACGGGGACGGTAGCAATCAGCCCCAGCATTTT; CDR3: CAISDGDGSNQPQHF
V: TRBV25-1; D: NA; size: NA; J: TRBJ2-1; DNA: TGTGCCAGCAGTGTCGGGAGTAATGAGCAGTTCTTC; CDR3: CASSVGSNEQFF
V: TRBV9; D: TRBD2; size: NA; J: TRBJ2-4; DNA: TGTGCCAGCAGCCCCACGGAAATTGGCGGGAGGGACTTCGGCATTCAGTACTTC; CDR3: CASSPTEIGGRDFGIQYF
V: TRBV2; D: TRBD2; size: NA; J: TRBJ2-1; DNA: TGTGCCAGCAGGGCCGCCGGGGGGGCGGGAAATGAGCAGTTCTTC; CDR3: CASRAAGGAGNEQFF
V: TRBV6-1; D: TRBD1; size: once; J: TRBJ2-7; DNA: TGTGCCAGCGCTTTTGGACAGGGGTCAGGAGAGCAGTACTTC; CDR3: CASAFGQGSGEQYF
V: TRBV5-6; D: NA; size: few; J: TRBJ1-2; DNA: TGTGCCAGCAGCTTGGTTACAGGGCTAAACTATGGCTACACCTTC; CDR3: CASSLVTGLNYGYTF
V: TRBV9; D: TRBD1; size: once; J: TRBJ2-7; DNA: TGTGCCAGCAGCGCCGGACAGGAGTTCTACGAGCAGTACTTC; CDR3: CASSAGQEFYEQYF
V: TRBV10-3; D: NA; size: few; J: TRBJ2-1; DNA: TGTGCCATCAGTGAGTCGCAGGGCGGATACAATGAGCAGTTCTTC; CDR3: CAISESQGGYNEQFF
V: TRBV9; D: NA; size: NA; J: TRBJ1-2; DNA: TGTGCCAGCAGCGTAGGCACGGGCGGGCCAGGCTATGGCTACACCTTC; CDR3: CASSVGTGGPGYGYTF
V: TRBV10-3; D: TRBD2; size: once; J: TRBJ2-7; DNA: TGTGCCATCAGTGAGTCAGGGATTCTAGCGGGAGGCCGTTCCTACGAGCAGTACTTC; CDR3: CAISESGILAGGRSYEQYF
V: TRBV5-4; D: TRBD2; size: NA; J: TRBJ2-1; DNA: TGTGCCAGCAGCTTCATTCTAGCGGGACCGTCCTACAATGAGCAGTTCTTC; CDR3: CASSFILAGPSYNEQFF
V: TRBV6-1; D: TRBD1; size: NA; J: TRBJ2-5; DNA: TGTGCCAGCAGTGAAAGGGGACAGACGAGGGAGACCCAGTACTTC; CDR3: CASSERGQTRETQYF
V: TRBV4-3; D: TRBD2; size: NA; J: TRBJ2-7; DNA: TGCGCCAGCAGCCAAGAACTAGCGGAATCCTACGAGCAGTACTTC; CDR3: CASSQELAESYEQYF
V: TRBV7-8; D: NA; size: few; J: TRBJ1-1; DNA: TGTGCCAGCAGCTTAGCGGGATTTCTGGGTGAAGCTTTCTTT; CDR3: CASSLAGFLGEAFF
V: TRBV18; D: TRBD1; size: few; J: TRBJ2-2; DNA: TGTGCCAGCTCACCACCGGGAGACAGGGTTTTGAACACCGGGGAGCTGTTTTTT; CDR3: CASSPPGDRVLNTGELFF